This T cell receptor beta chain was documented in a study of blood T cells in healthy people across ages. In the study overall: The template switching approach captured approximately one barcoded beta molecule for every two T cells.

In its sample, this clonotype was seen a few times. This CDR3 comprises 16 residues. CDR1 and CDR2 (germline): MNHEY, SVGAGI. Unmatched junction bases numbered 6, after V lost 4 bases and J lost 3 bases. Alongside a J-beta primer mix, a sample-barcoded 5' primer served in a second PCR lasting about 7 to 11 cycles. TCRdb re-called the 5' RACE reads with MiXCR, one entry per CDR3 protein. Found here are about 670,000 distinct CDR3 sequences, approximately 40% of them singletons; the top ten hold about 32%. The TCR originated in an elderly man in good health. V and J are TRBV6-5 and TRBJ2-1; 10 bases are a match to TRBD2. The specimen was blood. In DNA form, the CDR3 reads TGTGCCAGCAGTTCCCGGACTAGCGGAATCTACAATGAGCAGTTCTTC. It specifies CASSSRTSGIYNEQFF.